One and the same sample provided the 15 T cell receptor beta chains below, sequenced in a study of OX40 agonist ivuxolimab in advanced cancers. Sequenced by immunoSEQ multiplex PCR; TCRdb stores in-frame clones only, minus some. The sample holds about 6,300 clones, approximately 70% seen once. This specimen was CD4+ or CD8+ T cells sorted from blood, taken in a trial of the OX40 agonist ivuxolimab. These receptors were taken from an adult with an advanced solid tumor such as melanoma, head and neck, liver or kidney cancer.

The chain recombines TRBV27 with TRBJ2-5; tentatively, D is TRBD2 (6 bases). CDR1 is MNHEY and CDR2 is SMNVEV in the germline V gene (reference sequence). The CDR3 totals 13 residues. V lost 3 bases, J lost 7 bases, and 12 bases lay in between. The CDR3 loop is CASSLGGGRTQYF. The CDR3 DNA follows: TGTGCCAGCAGTTTGGGGGGAGGAAGGACCCAGTACTTC.

The chain links TRBV7-8 to TRBJ2-7, with D possibly TRBD1 on 6 matching bases. This CDR3 has 11 amino acids. Germline-derived CDR1 and CDR2 are SGHVS and FQNEAQ. V was cut by 5 bases and J by 7 bases, with 9 bases left in between. The CDR3 sequence: CASSGQWEQYF. CDR3 nucleotides: TGTGCCAGCAGCGGACAGTGGGAGCAGTACTTC.

V gene TRBV6-5 combines with J gene TRBJ1-2; 8 bases fit TRBD1. Losses at the gene ends were 6 bases for V and 2 bases for J; bases not matched to a gene: 8. CDR3 length: 15 amino acids. Germline CDR1 MNHEY, CDR2 SVGAGI. CDR3 in DNA: TGTGCCAGCAGGCCCGGACAGGGATCGAACTATGGCTACACCTTC. Protein: CASRPGQGSNYGYTF.

The chain combines TRBV5-1 with TRBJ2-1; D tentatively reads TRBD1 or TRBD2 (5 bases each). From germline, CDR1 is SGHRS and CDR2 YFSETQ. This CDR3 has 13 amino acids. V lost 0 bases to trimming and J lost 9 bases, with 10 bases between them. The CDR3 reads CASSLGAGTEQFF. DNA of the CDR3: TGCGCCAGCAGCTTGGGAGCCGGGACTGAGCAGTTCTTC.

CDR3 loop: CASSSPSRAYEQYF. Written as DNA, the CDR3 is TGTGCCAGTAGTTCCCCGTCCCGGGCCTACGAGCAGTACTTC. The chain has TRBV19 and TRBJ2-7, with unresolved D. Germline V gives CDR1 LNHDA, CDR2 SQIVND (reference sequence). The V gene lost 5 bases and the J gene lost 2 bases, with 13 bases spanning the gap. This CDR3 contains 14 residues.

The chain carries TRBV9 and TRBJ1-2; the match to TRBD1 covers 8 bases. CDR3 length: 16 residues. Germline values: CDR1 SGDLS, CDR2 YYNGEE. The V segment lost 0 bases and the J segment 0 bases; nucleotides outside the gene matches: 4. CDR3 in DNA: TGTGCCAGCAGCGTAGGAATGACAGGGGCTAACTATGGCTACACCTTC. Its protein is CASSVGMTGANYGYTF.

This chain uses TRBV6-5 with TRBJ1-1; TRBD1 agrees at 7 bases. The V gene's germline CDR1 is MNHEY and CDR2 SVGAGI. The CDR3 loop spans 14 amino acids. V lost 2 bases, J lost 7 bases, and 7 bases stayed unmatched. The CDR3 is CASSYMDRIHEAFF. In DNA, the CDR3 is TGTGCCAGCAGTTACATGGACAGGATTCATGAAGCTTTCTTT.

This chain uses TRBV11-1 with TRBJ2-1; TRBD2 might be the D (6 bases). The CDR3 loop spans 14 amino acids. From germline, CDR1 is SGHAT and CDR2 FQDESV (reference sequence). V was clipped by 5 bases and J by 7 bases, with 15 bases between them. This chain's CDR3 is CASSGGGNRNEQFF. Here the CDR3 DNA reads TGTGCCAGCAGCGGCGGCGGGAACCGGAATGAGCAGTTCTTC.

The gene calls are TRBV15 and TRBJ1-2; D possibly corresponds to TRBD1 (5 bases). Germline V gene data show CDR1 as LNHNV and CDR2 as YYDKDF (reference sequence). This CDR3 has 13 amino acids. The V end lost 4 bases, the J end lost 4 bases, and 10 bases lay between the germline ends. CDR3 sequence: CATSTDTTYGYTF. DNA of the CDR3: TGTGCCACCAGCACGGACACGACCTATGGCTACACCTTC.

This clone was counted only a few times. The chain carries TRBV2 and TRBJ1-2; TRBD1 agrees at 8 bases. The germline V gene has CDR1 SNHLY and CDR2 FYNNEI. The CDR3 totals 13 residues. V lost 4 bases to trimming and J lost 7 bases; unmatched junction nucleotides: 5. The CDR3 sequence is CASSAQGAGGYTF. The CDR3 DNA sequence: TGTGCCAGCAGTGCCCAGGGGGCTGGTGGCTACACCTTC.

This clone is categorized as medium-sized. The chain employs TRBV10-3 and TRBJ1-2; 7 bases map to TRBD1. The CDR3 spans 15 residues. Per the germline V gene, CDR1 is ENHRY and CDR2 is SYGVKD. After removal of 11 bases from V and 0 bases from J, the junction contained 12 bases not matched to a gene. CDR3 bases: TGTGCCTCTATGCCCAGACAGGGAGCTAACTATGGCTACACCTTC. It is translated as CASMPRQGANYGYTF.

This clone came up once. The chain combines TRBV9 with TRBJ2-6, with 8 nucleotides matching TRBD1. Germline values: CDR1 SGDLS, CDR2 YYNGEE. CDR3 length equals 18 residues. Trimming took 4 bases from V and 4 from J; bases not matched to a gene: 13. CDR3 bases: TGTGCCAGCAGCCCCGCAACCCGGACAGGGATCGGGGCCAACGTCCTGACTTTC. Translation: CASSPATRTGIGANVLTF.

The rearrangement uses TRBV5-4 and TRBJ2-7; 7 bases are a match to TRBD1. The CDR3 covers 13 residues. The trim removed 4 bases at V and 3 bases at J, leaving 4 bases unmatched. Germline values: CDR1 SGHNT, CDR2 YYREEE (reference sequence). Here the CDR3 reads CASSLGTDYEQYF. The CDR3 bases are TGTGCCAGCAGCCTCGGGACAGACTACGAGCAGTACTTC.

The rearrangement links TRBV27 to TRBJ2-2, with a tentative D call TRBD2 (6 bases). Germline V gene data show CDR1 as MNHEY and CDR2 as SMNVEV (reference sequence). V was pared by 2 bases and J by 6 bases, with 10 bases between. The CDR3 runs 14 residues. CDR3 protein: CASSLRRGAGELFF. The CDR3, as DNA: TGTGCCAGCAGTTTACGGAGGGGTGCCGGGGAGCTGTTTTTT.

This clone has just a few counts. The rearrangement uses TRBV6-5 and TRBJ2-5; TRBD2 aligns across 12 bases. Germline trimming cut 2 bases from V and 4 bases from J; bases unmatched to any gene: 5. The CDR3 covers 16 residues. CDR1 MNHEY and CDR2 SVGAGI come from the germline V gene. The CDR3 coding sequence is TGTGCCAGCAGTTACGGGCGACTAGCGGGGGCAGAGACCCAGTACTTC. Amino acids: CASSYGRLAGAETQYF.